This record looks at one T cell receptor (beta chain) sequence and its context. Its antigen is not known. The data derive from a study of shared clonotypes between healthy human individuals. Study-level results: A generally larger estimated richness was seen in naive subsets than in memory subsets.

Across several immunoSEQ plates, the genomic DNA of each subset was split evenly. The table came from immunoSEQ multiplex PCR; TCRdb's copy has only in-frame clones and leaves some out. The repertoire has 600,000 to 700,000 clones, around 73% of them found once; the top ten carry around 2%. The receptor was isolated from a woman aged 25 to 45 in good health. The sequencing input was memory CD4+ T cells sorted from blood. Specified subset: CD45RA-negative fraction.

The CDR3 bases are TGCGCCAGCAGCCAAGCCCCCCGGGCGGGGGATACGCAGTATTTT. Residues: CASSQAPRAGDTQYF. This chain uses TRBV4-1 with TRBJ2-3; D perhaps matches TRBD2 (6 bases). Germline lookup yields CDR1 MGHRA and CDR2 YSYEKL. The V end was cut by 1 base, the J end by 6 bases, with 14 bases between. The CDR3 spans 15 residues.